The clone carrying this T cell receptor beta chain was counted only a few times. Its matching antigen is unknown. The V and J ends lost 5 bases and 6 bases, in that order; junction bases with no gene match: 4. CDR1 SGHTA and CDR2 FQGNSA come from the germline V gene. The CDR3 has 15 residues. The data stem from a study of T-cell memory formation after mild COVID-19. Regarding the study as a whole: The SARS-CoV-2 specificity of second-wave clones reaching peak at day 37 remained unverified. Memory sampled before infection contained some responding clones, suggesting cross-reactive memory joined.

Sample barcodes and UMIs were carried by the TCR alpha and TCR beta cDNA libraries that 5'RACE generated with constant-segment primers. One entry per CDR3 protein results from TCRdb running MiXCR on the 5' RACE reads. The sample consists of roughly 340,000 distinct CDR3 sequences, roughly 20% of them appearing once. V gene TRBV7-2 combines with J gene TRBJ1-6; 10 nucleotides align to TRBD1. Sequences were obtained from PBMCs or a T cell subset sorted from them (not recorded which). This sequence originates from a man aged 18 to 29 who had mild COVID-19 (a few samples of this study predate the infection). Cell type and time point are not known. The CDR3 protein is CASSPRQGANSPLHF. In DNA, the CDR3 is TGTGCCAGCAGCCCTAGACAGGGGGCTAATTCACCCCTCCACTTT.